This note documents a single T cell receptor beta chain sequence. Its antigen is unknown. V shed 5 bases and J shed 9 bases, with 14 bases lying between them. Germline V gene lookup returns CDR1 SGHAT and CDR2 FQNNGV. The CDR3 sequence is 13 residues long. The source of the sample is a study of T cells in localized non-small cell lung cancer. Sequenced by immunoSEQ multiplex PCR; TCRdb stores in-frame clones only, minus some. The table includes over 45,000 clones, around 77% detected once. Points from the study as a whole: Adjacent lung exhibited a median of 57 among the 100 most abundant tumor clones. In uninvolved adjacent lung, T cell clonality reached its highest value, exceeding tumor.

This clonotype was obtained from a man aged 40-75 years with stage I squamous cell lung carcinoma. The sample in question was peripheral blood, obtained before any cancer treatment. The V gene is TRBV11-2, the J gene TRBJ2-4; D remains ambiguous. CDR3 in amino acids: CASSPIPKGIQYF. The CDR3 coding sequence is TGTGCCAGCAGCCCCATTCCCAAGGGCATTCAGTACTTC.